The rows below give T cell receptor beta chains drawn from one sample of a study of cytomegalovirus exposure and HLA in healthy donors. Sequenced by immunoSEQ multiplex PCR; TCRdb stores in-frame clones only, minus some. This sample has hundreds of thousands of clones, with around 80% found just once. The sequenced sample consisted of PBMCs. The receptors shown here come from a boy aged 2 to 9 in good health and CMV-seronegative. Both conserved end residues are part of each CDR3. A D gene is named only where the DNA matches it firmly. Part of the rows lack a size; the others show once, few, many or a class for expanded clones.

>TRBV6-6|-|-|TRBJ1-1
CASSYSGRNEAFF
TGTGCCAGCAGTTACTCCGGCAGGAATGAAGCTTTCTTT
>TRBV6-1|-|few|TRBJ2-3
CAGWDGGSGADTQYF
TGTGCCGGATGGGATGGAGGGAGTGGGGCAGATACGCAGTATTTT
>TRBV11-2|TRBD2|-|TRBJ2-5
CASSPRTSGETQYF
TGTGCCAGCAGCCCGAGGACTAGCGGCGAGACCCAGTACTTC
>TRBV19|TRBD1|-|TRBJ1-2
CAGKTGDDYGYTF
TGTGCCGGAAAGACAGGGGATGACTATGGCTACACCTTC
>TRBV6-5|TRBD1|-|TRBJ1-6
CASSYSSGTGGSPLHF
TGTGCCAGCAGTTACTCATCCGGGACAGGGGGTTCACCCCTCCACTTT
>TRBV5-3|-|-|TRBJ2-1
CARSHHSRVYNEQFF
TGTGCCAGAAGCCATCATTCGAGGGTCTACAATGAGCAGTTCTTC
>TRBV19|-|-|TRBJ2-7
CASSIGRGAYEQYF
TGTGCCAGTAGTATAGGGCGGGGTGCCTACGAGCAGTACTTC
>TRBV6-5|-|-|TRBJ1-2
CASRPVGGYGYTF
TGTGCCAGCAGACCAGTCGGGGGCTATGGCTACACCTTC
>TRBV30|TRBD2|once|TRBJ2-7
CAWGGLAGGGEQYF
TGTGCCTGGGGTGGACTAGCGGGAGGCGGCGAGCAGTACTTC
>TRBV30|-|few|TRBJ1-1
CAIHHYRDTEAFF
TGTGCCATCCATCATTACAGGGACACTGAAGCTTTCTTT
>TRBV5-1|-|-|TRBJ2-3
CASSLDSSTDTQYF
TGCGCCAGCAGCTTGGACTCTAGCACAGATACGCAGTATTTT
>TRBV30|-|-|TRBJ1-1
CAWSVPYGNTEAFF
TGTGCCTGGAGTGTACCTTACGGGAACACTGAAGCTTTCTTT
>TRBV11-3|TRBD2|few|TRBJ2-7
CASRVQGLGGTYEQYF
TGTGCCAGCAGAGTACAGGGACTAGGGGGTACCTACGAGCAGTACTTC
>TRBV19|-|-|TRBJ2-1
CASSMGDRSFNNEQFF
TGTGCCAGTAGTATGGGAGACAGGTCGTTTAACAATGAGCAGTTCTTC
>TRBV5-1|-|-|TRBJ2-1
CASSFYGEQFF
TGCGCCAGCAGCTTTTACGGGGAGCAGTTCTTC
>TRBV6-1|-|-|TRBJ1-5
CASTGGFSNQPQHF
TGTGCCAGCACCGGGGGGTTTAGCAATCAGCCCCAGCATTTT
>TRBV6-5|TRBD2|-|TRBJ2-7
CASSYRASGRAYEQYF
TGTGCCAGCAGTTACAGGGCTAGCGGGAGGGCCTACGAGCAGTACTTC
>TRBV6-6|TRBD1|-|TRBJ2-7
CASEDRGDYEQYF
TGTGCCAGCGAAGACAGGGGGGACTACGAGCAGTACTTC
>TRBV11-2|-|-|TRBJ1-4
CASSLEWAGEKLFF
TGTGCCAGCAGCTTAGAGTGGGCGGGTGAAAAACTGTTTTTT
>TRBV6-5|-|-|TRBJ2-3
CASSLSQGEFTDTQYF
TGTGCCAGCAGTTTAAGCCAGGGCGAATTCACAGATACGCAGTATTTT
>TRBV7-9|TRBD1|-|TRBJ2-7
CASSFIAGTGSHEQYF
TGTGCCAGCAGCTTTATTGCCGGGACAGGGTCCCACGAGCAGTACTTC
>TRBV25-1|TRBD2|-|TRBJ2-3
CASSLRAGRGADTQYF
TGTGCCAGCAGTCTTCGAGCGGGGCGGGGGGCAGATACGCAGTATTTT
>TRBV11-1|-|few|TRBJ1-6
CASSKGVRPANSPLHF
TGTGCCAGCAGCAAAGGGGTCAGGCCCGCGAATTCACCCCTCCACTTT
>TRBV7-2|TRBD1|-|TRBJ1-2
CASSFQQGANGYTF
TGTGCCAGCAGCTTCCAGCAGGGGGCAAATGGCTACACCTTC
>TRBV12-2|-|-|TRBJ2-2
CASRGQGGRDTGELFF
TGTGCAAGTCGCGGACAGGGCGGACGTGACACCGGGGAGCTGTTTTTT
>TRBV11-2|TRBD2|-|TRBJ2-5
CASSFTSDQETQYF
TGTGCCAGCAGCTTCACTAGCGACCAAGAGACCCAGTACTTC
>TRBV19|TRBD1|-|TRBJ2-7
CASSLPGQGYYEQYF
TGTGCCAGTAGTCTTCCGGGACAGGGATACTACGAGCAGTACTTC
>TRBV27|TRBD1|once|TRBJ1-2
CASSPSDRGLAYGYTF
TGTGCCAGCAGTCCTTCAGACAGGGGCCTTGCCTATGGCTACACCTTC
>TRBV19|TRBD2|-|TRBJ2-1
CASSKSGLAGYNEQFF
TGTGCCAGTAGTAAAAGTGGGCTAGCGGGATACAATGAGCAGTTCTTC
>TRBV6-6|TRBD2|-|TRBJ2-3
CASRTLAVGTDTQYF
TGTGCCAGCAGAACCCTAGCGGTTGGCACAGATACGCAGTATTTT
>TRBV7-9|-|-|TRBJ2-5
CASGSNLGEVRETQYF
TGTGCCAGCGGCTCAAATCTGGGGGAGGTTCGGGAGACCCAGTACTTC
>TRBV7-8|TRBD2|few|TRBJ2-7
CASSLFSGVYEQYF
TGTGCCAGCAGCTTATTTAGCGGGGTCTACGAGCAGTACTTC
>TRBV27|TRBD1|-|TRBJ2-3
CASRTGVSTDTQYF
TGTGCCAGCAGGACAGGGGTTAGCACAGATACGCAGTATTTT